The rows below give T cell receptor beta chains drawn from one sample of a study of memory CD4+ T cells and cytomegalovirus serostatus. The data were produced by immunoSEQ multiplex PCR, yet TCRdb's version contains in-frame clones alone and is incomplete. In the table there are 25,000 to 30,000 clones, about 80% of which are singletons. The sequenced sample consisted of memory CD4+ T cells from blood. Receptors were obtained from an adult in good health and CMV-seronegative. Each CDR3 is given with its conserved first and last residue. Fields, in order: D gene, J gene, V gene, clone size, CDR3 protein, CDR3 DNA. A D gene is named only where the DNA matches it firmly. The size of a clone is reported for some rows only, either as once, few or many, or as a class for expanded clones.

NA	TRBJ2-3	TRBV4-3	NA	CASSQGGEPYTDTQYF	TGCGCCAGCAGCCAGGGGGGTGAACCTTACACAGATACGCAGTATTTT
TRBD1	TRBJ1-1	TRBV6-1	NA	CASRHRDRATEAFF	TGTGCCAGCAGGCACCGGGACAGGGCTACTGAAGCTTTCTTT
NA	TRBJ2-7	TRBV5-1	NA	CASSRQGLGDEQYF	TGCGCCAGCAGCCGCCAGGGGTTAGGGGACGAGCAGTACTTC
TRBD1	TRBJ2-3	TRBV11-3	NA	CASSRRTGPSTDTQYF	TGTGCCAGCAGCCGCAGGACAGGGCCCTCCACAGATACGCAGTATTTT
NA	TRBJ1-2	TRBV5-1	NA	CASSLRAKTEKANYGYTF	TGCGCCAGCAGCTTGAGGGCTAAGACAGAGAAGGCTAACTATGGCTACACCTTC
TRBD2	TRBJ2-3	TRBV15	NA	CATSRPERRGTDTQYF	TGTGCCACCAGCAGACCGGAACGGCGGGGGACAGATACGCAGTATTTT
TRBD1	TRBJ1-4	TRBV19	once	CASSLTTGRSEKLFF	TGTGCCAGTAGTCTGACGACAGGGAGGAGTGAAAAACTGTTTTTT
TRBD2	TRBJ2-3	TRBV30	NA	CAWSVGRGNTDTQYF	TGTGCCTGGAGTGTAGGGCGGGGGAACACAGATACGCAGTATTTT
NA	TRBJ1-3	TRBV5-5	NA	CASSFTQHSGNTIYF	TGTGCCAGCAGCTTTACACAGCACTCTGGAAACACCATATATTTT
NA	TRBJ2-3	TRBV7-6	NA	CASSLAGSGADTQYF	TGTGCCAGCAGCTTAGCGGGATCAGGTGCAGATACGCAGTATTTT
NA	TRBJ2-5	TRBV7-9	NA	CASSLVGQETQYF	TGTGCCAGCAGCTTAGTAGGTCAAGAGACCCAGTACTTC
NA	TRBJ2-2	TRBV10-3	NA	CAISRSGGTNTGELFF	TGTGCCATCAGCCGTTCGGGGGGCACGAACACCGGGGAGCTGTTTTTT
NA	TRBJ2-2	TRBV28	NA	CASSLWGNRGLTGELFF	TGTGCCAGCAGTTTATGGGGTAACCGGGGTCTCACCGGGGAGCTGTTTTTT